The 17 T cell receptor beta chains listed next were all sequenced from one sample in a study of early T cells in non-severe SARS-CoV-2 infection. Each CDR3 protein gets one entry after TCRdb re-called the 5' RACE reads with MiXCR. The data hold about 97,000 distinct CDR3 sequences, with about 10% observed a single time. The material was whole blood, obtained at baseline. Receptors were obtained from an adult who was a healthcare worker with PCR-confirmed SARS-CoV-2 infection or an uninfected control (not recorded which).

With regard to this clonotype: Relative to the germline gene, one junction end is altered; a read error may explain this. The genes are TRBV2 and TRBJ2-7; possible D gene TRBD1, 6 bases. CDR1 is SNHLY, CDR2 FYNNEI, per germline. The CDR3 is made up of 11 amino acids. Here the CDR3 reads CASSRTGPQDF. The CDR3 region has the DNA TGTGCCAGCAGCCGAACAGGGCCCCAGGACTTC.

This clonotype was picked up many times. The V and J genes are TRBV29-1 and TRBJ2-1, with D possibly being TRBD1 or TRBD2 (5 bases each). Between the trimmed V and J ends, which lost 1 base and 8 bases, there was a span of 15 bases. The CDR3 runs to 14 residues. Germline values: CDR1 SQVTM, CDR2 ANQGSEA. As DNA, the CDR3 is TGCAGCGTTGAAGTAGCCAGGGACGTCCATGAGCAGTTCTTC. Its protein product is CSVEVARDVHEQFF.

The chain carries TRBV11-2 and TRBJ2-2; perhaps TRBD2 as D (5 bases). Deletions cut 3 bases from V and 8 bases from J, with 13 bases between. Germline-derived CDR1 and CDR2 are SGHAT and FQNNGV. CDR3 length equals 14 residues. Here the CDR3 reads CASSLTGFEGELFF. The CDR3 DNA sequence: TGTGCCAGCAGCTTGACGGGGTTTGAGGGGGAGCTGTTTTTT.

This clonotype was found a few times. This chain connects TRBV7-8 to TRBJ1-1, with unresolved D. V lost 5 bases and J 3 bases, leaving 16 bases between the germline ends. There are 15 residues in the CDR3. Germline CDR1 reads SGHVS; CDR2 reads FQNEAQ. DNA of the CDR3: TGTGCCAGCAGCCCAGGCCTGGGTAAGGACACTGAAGCTTTCTTT. Protein sequence: CASSPGLGKDTEAFF.

This clonotype showed up just a few times. The V gene is TRBV27, the J gene TRBJ1-1; a weak D match, TRBD1 (5 bases). CDR1 and CDR2 (germline): MNHEY, SMNVEV (reference sequence). With 8 bases removed from V and 3 bases from J, the gap between germline ends came to 7 bases. This CDR3 contains 11 residues. DNA of the CDR3: TGTGCCAGCCGGGGGGACACTGAAGCTTTCTTT. Its protein is CASRGDTEAFF.

At least ten counts were recorded for this clonotype. This chain connects TRBV20-1 to TRBJ2-5, with D possibly being TRBD1 or TRBD2 (5 bases each). Germline lookup yields CDR1 DFQATT and CDR2 SNEGSKA (reference sequence). The CDR3 consists of 13 residues. With 2 bases removed from V and 5 bases from J, the gap between germline ends came to 12 bases. The CDR3 reads CSARHRDVETQYF. In nucleotides, the CDR3 is TGCAGTGCTAGACACCGGGACGTTGAGACCCAGTACTTC.

This clonotype was found many times. This chain uses TRBV6-5 with TRBJ1-4; 7 positions match TRBD1. The CDR3 is made up of 14 amino acids. Trimming cost V 5 bases and J 7 bases; bases outside gene matches: 7. CDR1 MNHEY and CDR2 SVGAGI come from the germline V gene. In nucleotides, the CDR3 is TGTGCCAGCAGTCCACAGGGGATCGGTGAAAAACTGTTTTTT. Residues: CASSPQGIGEKLFF.

This sequence joins TRBV6-5 and TRBJ2-3, with D unresolved. This CDR3 has 15 residues. Trimming left V 6 bases short and J 3 bases short, with 16 bases between. Germline V gene lookup returns CDR1 MNHEY and CDR2 SVGAGI. The CDR3 region has the DNA TGTGCCAGCAGCAGCAGGATCGTGAGAACAGATACGCAGTATTTT. It specifies CASSSRIVRTDTQYF.

Points on this clonotype: A much larger clone lies one base from this, so it may be a read error. The gene calls are TRBV3-1 and TRBJ2-2, with 8 bases that match TRBD2. The V gene's germline CDR1 is LGHDT and CDR2 YNNKEL (reference sequence). CDR3 length equals 16 residues. The CDR3 DNA is TGTGCCAGCAGCCTACTCGCGGGGGGCCGGACCGGGAAGCTGTTTTTT. Translation gives CASSLLAGGRTGKLFF.

This clonotype was recorded a few times. V is TRBV5-1 and J is TRBJ1-2; 8 bases align to TRBD1. CDR3 length: 15 residues. The germline gives CDR1 SGHRS, CDR2 YFSETQ. With V trimmed by 3 bases and J by 0 bases, 4 bases remained unmatched. The DNA for the CDR3 is TGCGCCAGCAGCTCGTGGACAGGGACTAACTATGGCTACACCTTC. Amino acids: CASSSWTGTNYGYTF.

This clonotype came up a few times. The chain couples TRBV7-2 to TRBJ2-5; D not certain. The V end lost 1 base, the J end lost 2 bases, and 8 bases lay between the germline ends. This CDR3 contains 14 residues. Germline assignment: CDR1 SGHTA and CDR2 FQGNSA. CDR3 sequence (DNA): TGTGCCAGCAGCTTAGGGGTGGAACAAGAGACCCAGTACTTC. Translated, it gives CASSLGVEQETQYF.

This clonotype was observed many times. The chain links TRBV18 to TRBJ1-1, with TRBD1 as a possible D gene (5 bases). Germline V gene sequence: CDR1 KGHSH, CDR2 LQKENI. There are 14 residues in the CDR3. V shed 6 bases and J shed 1 base, with 12 bases lying between them. Here the CDR3 reads CASSGGAGNTEAFF. The CDR3 nucleotides read TGTGCCAGCTCGGGGGGAGCGGGGAACACTGAAGCTTTCTTT.

This clonotype has at least ten counts. The chain links TRBV4-2 to TRBJ2-2; TRBD1 aligns across 8 bases. V lost 0 bases to trimming and J lost 6 bases; unmatched junction nucleotides: 6. The CDR3 has 16 amino acids. CDR1 LGHNA and CDR2 YNFKEQ come from the germline V gene. CDR3: CASSQELQGGAGELFF. The CDR3 DNA reads as TGTGCCAGCAGCCAAGAACTACAGGGGGGTGCCGGGGAGCTGTTTTTT.

This sequence joins TRBV20-1 and TRBJ2-7; no definite D call. The CDR3 spans 13 residues. Germline values: CDR1 DFQATT, CDR2 SNEGSKA (reference sequence). V was trimmed by 0 bases and J by 12 bases, leaving 18 bases between them. The CDR3 here is CSARDLVMGEAYF. As DNA, the CDR3 is TGCAGTGCTAGAGATCTAGTAATGGGTGAAGCGTACTTC.

This clonotype showed up just a few times. V and J are TRBV6-5 and TRBJ1-3; D unclear. In germline, CDR1 is MNHEY, CDR2 SVGAGI. This CDR3 contains 17 residues. V lost 5 bases and J lost 0, with 17 bases in between. This CDR3 reads CASSAPPSQSSGNTIYF. Written as DNA, the CDR3 is TGTGCCAGCAGTGCCCCCCCTTCCCAGAGCTCTGGAAACACCATATATTTT.

The rearrangement joins TRBV2 to TRBJ2-7, with 8 nucleotides matching TRBD1. The germline gives CDR1 SNHLY, CDR2 FYNNEI. The CDR3 runs 15 residues. J gave up 9 bases and V 5 bases, and 15 bases lay outside the gene matches. CDR3 sequence: CASSQGTGPSTTQYF. The CDR3 nucleotides are TGTGCCAGCAGTCAAGGGACAGGTCCTTCTACGACGCAGTACTTC.

The chain employs TRBV9 and TRBJ2-3; D not resolved. Trimming left V 0 bases short and J 2 bases short, with 7 bases between. Looked up from germline, CDR1 is SGDLS and CDR2 is YYNGEE. This CDR3 is built from 14 residues. The CDR3: CASSVEGYTDTQYF. The CDR3 coding sequence is TGTGCCAGCAGCGTAGAGGGATACACAGATACGCAGTATTTT.